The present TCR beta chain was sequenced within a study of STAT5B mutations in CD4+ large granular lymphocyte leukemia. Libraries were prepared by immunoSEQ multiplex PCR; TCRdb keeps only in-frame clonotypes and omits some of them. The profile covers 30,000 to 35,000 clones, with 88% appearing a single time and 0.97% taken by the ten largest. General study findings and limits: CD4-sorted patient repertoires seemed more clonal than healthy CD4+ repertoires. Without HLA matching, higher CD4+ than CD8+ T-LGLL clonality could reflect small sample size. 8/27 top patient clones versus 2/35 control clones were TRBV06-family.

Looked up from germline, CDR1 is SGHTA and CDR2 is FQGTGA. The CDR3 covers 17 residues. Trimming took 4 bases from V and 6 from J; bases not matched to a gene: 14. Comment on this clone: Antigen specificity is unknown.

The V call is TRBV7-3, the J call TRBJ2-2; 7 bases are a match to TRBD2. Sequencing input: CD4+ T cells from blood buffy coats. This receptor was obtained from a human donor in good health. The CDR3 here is CASSSNLAGASSGELFF. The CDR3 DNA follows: TGTGCCAGCAGCTCAAATCTCGCGGGAGCATCGTCCGGGGAGCTGTTTTTT.